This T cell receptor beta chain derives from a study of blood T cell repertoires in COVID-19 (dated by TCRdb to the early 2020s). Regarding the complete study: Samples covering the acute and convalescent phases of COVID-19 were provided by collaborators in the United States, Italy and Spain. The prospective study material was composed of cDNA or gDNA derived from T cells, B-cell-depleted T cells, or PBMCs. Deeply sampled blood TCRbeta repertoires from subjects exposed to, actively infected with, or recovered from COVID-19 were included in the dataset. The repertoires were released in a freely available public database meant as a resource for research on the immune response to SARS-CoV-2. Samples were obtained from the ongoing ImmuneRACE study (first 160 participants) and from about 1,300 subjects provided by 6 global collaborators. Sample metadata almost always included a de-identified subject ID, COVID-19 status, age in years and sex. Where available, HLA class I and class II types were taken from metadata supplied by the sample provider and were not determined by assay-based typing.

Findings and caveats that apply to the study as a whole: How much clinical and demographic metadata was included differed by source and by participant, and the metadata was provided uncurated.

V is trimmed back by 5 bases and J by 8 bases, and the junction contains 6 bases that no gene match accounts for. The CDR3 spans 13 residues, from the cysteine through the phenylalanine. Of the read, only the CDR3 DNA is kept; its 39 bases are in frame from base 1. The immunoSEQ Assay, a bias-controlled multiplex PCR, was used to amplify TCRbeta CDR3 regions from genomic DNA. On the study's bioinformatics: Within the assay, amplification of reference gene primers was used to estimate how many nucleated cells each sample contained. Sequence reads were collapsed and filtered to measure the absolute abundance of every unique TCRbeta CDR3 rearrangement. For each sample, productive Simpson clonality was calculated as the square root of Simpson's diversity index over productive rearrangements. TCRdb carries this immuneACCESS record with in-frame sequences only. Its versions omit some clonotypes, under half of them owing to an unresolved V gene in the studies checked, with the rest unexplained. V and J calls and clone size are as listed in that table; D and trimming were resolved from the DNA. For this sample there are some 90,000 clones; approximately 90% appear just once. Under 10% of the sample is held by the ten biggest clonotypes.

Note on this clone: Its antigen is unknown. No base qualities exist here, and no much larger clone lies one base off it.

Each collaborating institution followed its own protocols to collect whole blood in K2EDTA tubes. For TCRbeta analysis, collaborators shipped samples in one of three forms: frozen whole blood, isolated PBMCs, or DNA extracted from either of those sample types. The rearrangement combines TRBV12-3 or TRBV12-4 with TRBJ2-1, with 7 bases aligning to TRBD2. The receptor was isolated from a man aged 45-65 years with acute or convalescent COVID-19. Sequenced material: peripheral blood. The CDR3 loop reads CASSPGLRDEQFF. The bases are TGTGCCAGCAGTCCGGGACTAAGAGATGAGCAGTTCTTC.